This T cell receptor beta chain derives from a study of vaccination and CD4 T cells after COVID-19. Across the whole study: Overlapping spike peptides of SARS-CoV-2, HCoV-NL63, HCoV-OC43 and HCoV-229E were used, and cells were stimulated with them. Study-level results: Only after vaccination were a median around 83% of convalescents' reactive clones seen.

Treatment: approximately nine-day PBMC culture with coronavirus spike peptide pools or control peptides (ViraFEST assay). Via ViraFEST, peptide pools expanded antigen-specific T cells before TCR sequencing. V was cut by 3 bases and J by 5 bases, with 2 bases left in between. Germline V CDR1 and CDR2: DFQATT, SNEGSKA (reference sequence). CDR3 length equals 10 residues. In the case of this clonotype: Its antigen is not identified.

The Oncomine TCR Beta short-read assay generated sequence data from the DNA of cultured CD4+ T cells. Investigators obtained genomic DNA by extraction from cultured CD4+ T cells. TCRdb reprocessed the PCR reads via MiXCR and lists one record per CDR3 protein. The data show about 15,000 distinct CDR3 sequences, with about half seen just once and roughly 15% held by the top ten. This TCR was sampled from a human donor who had recovered from COVID-19. V and J are TRBV20-1 and TRBJ2-1; D gene uncertain. The source was CD4+ T cells from blood, cultured in vitro, collected before SARS-CoV-2 vaccination. CDR3 DNA: TGCAGTGCTAGTGACAATGAGCAGTTCTTC. Translated, it gives CSASDNEQFF.